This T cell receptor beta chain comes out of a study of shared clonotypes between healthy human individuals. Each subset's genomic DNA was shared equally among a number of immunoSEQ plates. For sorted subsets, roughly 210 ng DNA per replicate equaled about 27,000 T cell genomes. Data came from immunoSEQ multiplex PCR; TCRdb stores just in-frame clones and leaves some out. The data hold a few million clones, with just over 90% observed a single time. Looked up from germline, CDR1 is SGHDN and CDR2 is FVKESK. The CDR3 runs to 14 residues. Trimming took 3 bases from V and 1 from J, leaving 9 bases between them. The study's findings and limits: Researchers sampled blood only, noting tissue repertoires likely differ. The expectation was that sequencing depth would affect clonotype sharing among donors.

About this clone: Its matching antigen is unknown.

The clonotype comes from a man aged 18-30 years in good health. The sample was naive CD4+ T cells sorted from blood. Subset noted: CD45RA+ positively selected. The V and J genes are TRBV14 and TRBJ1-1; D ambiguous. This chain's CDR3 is CASSQRAGNTEAFF. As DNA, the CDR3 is TGTGCCAGCAGCCAGAGGGCAGGGAACACTGAAGCTTTCTTT.